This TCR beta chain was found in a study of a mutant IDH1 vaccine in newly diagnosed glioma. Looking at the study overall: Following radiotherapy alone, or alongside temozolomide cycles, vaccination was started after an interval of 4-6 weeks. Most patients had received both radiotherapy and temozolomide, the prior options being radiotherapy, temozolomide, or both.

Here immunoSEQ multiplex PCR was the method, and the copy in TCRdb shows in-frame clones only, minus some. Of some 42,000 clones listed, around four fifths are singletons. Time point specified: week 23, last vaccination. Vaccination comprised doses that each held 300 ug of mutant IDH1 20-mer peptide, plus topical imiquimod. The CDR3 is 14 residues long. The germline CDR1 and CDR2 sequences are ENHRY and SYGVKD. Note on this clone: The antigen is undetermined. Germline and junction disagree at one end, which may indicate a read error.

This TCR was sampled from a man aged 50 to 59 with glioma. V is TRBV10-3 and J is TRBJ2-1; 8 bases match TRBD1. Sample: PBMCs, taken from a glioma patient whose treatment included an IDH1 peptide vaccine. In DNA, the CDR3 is TGTGCCATCAGCGCCGGGACAGGATATTCCGAGGGAATCTTC. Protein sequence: CAISAGTGYSEGIF.